The 25 T cell receptor beta chains below were found in one sample sequenced in a study of T-cell reconstitution after alpha-beta-depleted transplantation in children. The TCRbeta library was prepared with unique molecular identifiers. TCRdb called the PCR reads again in MiXCR, with one record for every CDR3 protein. The data hold about 610,000 distinct CDR3 sequences, with under 12% observed a single time. Sequencing used PBMCs from the stem cell graft donor, obtained from the stem cell graft. The receptors derive from a human donor who donated a stem cell graft to a child with acute myeloid leukemia.

This clonotype was seen only a few times. The chain recombines TRBV20-1 with TRBJ2-7, with D perhaps matching TRBD1 or TRBD2 (5 bases each). With 6 bases removed from V and 1 base from J, the gap between germline ends came to 16 bases. Germline-derived CDR1 and CDR2 are DFQATT and SNEGSKA (reference sequence). The CDR3 covers 14 residues. Written as DNA, the CDR3 is TGCAGTGCGCCCGGGACCGCTCTTTCCTACGAGCAGTACTTC. This codes for CSAPGTALSYEQYF.

The chain links TRBV20-1 to TRBJ2-3, with D tentatively TRBD2 (6 bases). Germline V lookup: CDR1 DFQATT, CDR2 SNEGSKA (reference sequence). The CDR3 runs 14 residues. V gave up 5 bases and J gave up 1 base, with 13 bases separating them. Written as DNA, the CDR3 is TGCAGTGCTCCCCCTCGGAGGGGCACAGATACGCAGTATTTT. It specifies CSAPPRRGTDTQYF.

The chain recombines TRBV14 with TRBJ2-7; D uncertain. The CDR3 consists of 12 residues. Germline CDR1 reads SGHDN; CDR2 reads FVKESK. V was cut by 0 bases and J by 6 bases, with 6 bases left in between. CDR3: CASSQDRLEQYF. For the CDR3, the DNA is TGTGCCAGCAGCCAAGATCGGCTCGAGCAGTACTTC.

This clonotype has just a few counts. The chain has TRBV20-1 and TRBJ1-4; D not resolved. CDR1 is DFQATT, CDR2 SNEGSKA, per germline (reference sequence). There are 14 residues in the CDR3. V was pared by 6 bases and J by 8 bases, with 19 bases between. The CDR3 loop is CSAPSAGGSEKLFF. DNA of the CDR3: TGCAGTGCCCCCTCGGCGGGAGGCTCCGAAAAACTGTTTTTT.

The genes are TRBV29-1 and TRBJ2-1; 9 nucleotides line up with TRBD2. The CDR3 extends over 13 amino acids. The germline V gene has CDR1 SQVTM and CDR2 ANQGSEA. V was clipped by 4 bases and J by 10 bases; unmatched bases: 8. In DNA, the CDR3 is TGCAGCGTTGTAGAGGGTACTAGCGGGGAGCAGTTCTTC. Its protein is CSVVEGTSGEQFF.

In this sample, this clonotype turned up a few times. V is TRBV19 and J is TRBJ2-1, with TRBD2 as a possible D gene (6 bases). There are 15 residues in the CDR3. The V end was cut by 6 bases, the J end by 9 bases, with 21 bases between. From germline, CDR1 is LNHDA and CDR2 SQIVND (reference sequence). Here the CDR3 DNA reads TGTGCCAGTAGCCCCCCCAACGGGAGAATAGGTGAGCAGTTCTTC. Protein product: CASSPPNGRIGEQFF.

This clonotype appeared a few times. The rearrangement links TRBV20-1 to TRBJ2-5; D might be TRBD1 (5 bases). There are 13 residues in the CDR3. Per germline, CDR1 DFQATT and CDR2 SNEGSKA (reference sequence). V lost 3 bases and J lost 3, with 11 bases in between. For the CDR3, the DNA is TGCAGTGCTAGGGGGCGGAAAGAAGAGACCCAGTACTTC. Encoded protein: CSARGRKEETQYF.

The chain carries TRBV20-1 and TRBJ1-1; no reliable D call. Germline V gene lookup returns CDR1 DFQATT and CDR2 SNEGSKA (reference sequence). Trimming stripped 5 bases from V and 4 bases from J, with 11 bases between. The length of the CDR3 is 12 residues. The CDR3 reads CSAHPRGTEAFF. In nucleotides, the CDR3 is TGCAGTGCTCACCCTCGGGGCACTGAAGCTTTCTTT.

The V and J genes are TRBV12-5 and TRBJ2-1, with 9 bases identical to TRBD1. V lost 2 bases to trimming and J lost 7 bases; unmatched junction nucleotides: 21. This CDR3 contains 20 residues. Looked up from germline, CDR1 is LGHNT and CDR2 is FRNRAP. The CDR3 is CASGLSAYRGLAGAINEQFF. For the CDR3, the DNA is TGTGCTAGTGGTTTGTCCGCATACAGGGGGCTTGCGGGAGCGATAAATGAGCAGTTCTTC.

The chain carries TRBV12-3 or TRBV12-4 and TRBJ2-1; D is possibly TRBD1 (5 bases). CDR3 length equals 13 residues. The germline V and J ends were trimmed by 3 bases and 8 bases, with 11 bases remaining between them. The CDR3 coding sequence is TGTGCCAGCAGTTTCGGCAGGGTCGATGAGCAGTTCTTC. Translating gives CASSFGRVDEQFF.

V is TRBV20-1 and J is TRBJ2-1; tentative D call: TRBD1 (6 bases). This CDR3 region has 15 residues. Germline values: CDR1 DFQATT, CDR2 SNEGSKA (reference sequence). The ends were cut back, 6 bases at V and 8 bases at J, with 23 bases in the middle. CDR3 region: CSAKVGEYRADEQFF. CDR3 DNA: TGCAGTGCCAAAGTGGGGGAGTACAGGGCCGATGAGCAGTTCTTC.

This clonotype was found a few times. CDR3 region: CASSLVGDRFTDTQYF. Here the CDR3 DNA reads TGTGCCAGCAGCTTAGTAGGGGACAGGTTCACAGATACGCAGTATTTT. The chain joins TRBV11-2 to TRBJ2-3; 8 bases agree with TRBD1. Trimming removed 1 base from V and 2 bases from J; junction bases left unmatched: 5. There are 16 residues in the CDR3. Germline V gene data show CDR1 as SGHAT and CDR2 as FQNNGV.

This clonotype was counted many times. This chain links TRBV28 with TRBJ1-1, with D perhaps TRBD1 (5 bases). The germline gives CDR1 MDHEN, CDR2 SYDVKM. The CDR3 loop spans 14 amino acids. Deletions cut 6 bases from V and 4 bases from J, with 15 bases between. CDR3 loop: CASRRGTSATEAFF. The CDR3 DNA follows: TGTGCCAGCAGACGAGGGACTTCGGCCACTGAAGCTTTCTTT. Full variable domain (rest looked up from reference TRBV28 and TRBJ1-1): DVKVTQSSRYLVKRTGEKVFLECVQDMDHENMFWYRQDPGLGLRLIYFSYDVKMKEKGDIPEGYSVSREKKERFSLILESASTNQTSMYLCASRRGTSATEAFFGQGTRLTVV.

This clonotype was counted at least ten times. The CDR3: CSVGQGATGTEAFF. Here the CDR3 DNA reads TGCAGCGTGGGACAGGGGGCTACAGGCACTGAAGCTTTCTTT. The chain joins TRBV29-1 to TRBJ1-1; 12 bases line up with TRBD1. The CDR3 runs 14 residues. CDR1 is SQVTM, CDR2 ANQGSEA, per germline. V was clipped by 6 bases and J by 4 bases; unmatched bases: 6.

For this clonotype: The CDR3 carries no conserved terminal phenylalanine or tryptophan, so it likely arises from a read error. The V and J genes are TRBV7-3 and TRBJ1-1; D is perhaps TRBD1 (5 bases). The length of the CDR3 is 16 residues. Trimming removed 1 base from V and 3 bases from J, with 15 bases in between. Germline V lookup: CDR1 SGHTA, CDR2 FQGTGA. In DNA, the CDR3 is TGTGCCAGCAGCTTAAACCCTTATAAAGGGGACACTGAAGCTTTCTTG. Its translation: CASSLNPYKGDTEAFL.

The rearrangement joins TRBV12-3 or TRBV12-4 to TRBJ1-1; D is unclear. The CDR3 covers 15 residues. Trimming stripped 1 base from V and 0 bases from J, with 9 bases between. DNA of the CDR3: TGTGCCAGCAGTTTAGACGGGGAAATGAACACTGAAGCTTTCTTT. Its protein is CASSLDGEMNTEAFF.

This sequence joins TRBV5-1 and TRBJ1-6; possibly TRBD1 for D (5 bases). The CDR3 length is 15 residues. V was pared by 4 bases and J by 7 bases, with 15 bases between. Germline CDR1 and CDR2: SGHRS and YFSETQ. CDR3 residues: CASSPGRQKNSPLHF. The CDR3 nucleotides read TGCGCCAGCAGCCCCGGCAGACAGAAGAATTCACCCCTCCACTTT.

This clonotype was observed many times. The chain couples TRBV4-1 to TRBJ1-1; the D gene is possibly TRBD1 (5 bases). Germline V gives CDR1 MGHRA, CDR2 YSYEKL. The CDR3 is made up of 16 amino acids. The V end was cut by 3 bases, the J end by 0 bases, with 14 bases between. The CDR3 coding sequence is TGCGCCAGCAGCCACGCTGACAGACGCATGAACACTGAAGCTTTCTTT. It specifies CASSHADRRMNTEAFF.

This clonotype was seen a handful of times. The V call is TRBV20-1, the J call TRBJ1-1, with a tentative D call TRBD1 (6 bases). CDR1 and CDR2 from the germline V gene are DFQATT and SNEGSKA (reference sequence). The CDR3 consists of 15 residues. V lost 5 bases and J 2 bases, leaving 18 bases between the germline ends. The CDR3 DNA sequence: TGCAGTGCTGGCTCGTGGCAGGGGTCTAACACTGAAGCTTTCTTT. Translated, it gives CSAGSWQGSNTEAFF.

This clonotype was seen more than once but under ten times. The chain joins TRBV7-3 to TRBJ2-1, with TRBD2 matching over 7 bases. The V gene end was trimmed by 1 base and the J gene end by 6 bases; junction bases not matched to a gene: 6. The CDR3 runs to 15 residues. The germline V gene has CDR1 SGHTA and CDR2 FQGTGA. CDR3 coding DNA: TGTGCCAGCAGCTTAAGCGGGAGAATGGTCAATGAGCAGTTCTTC. It encodes CASSLSGRMVNEQFF.

This clonotype has just a few counts. The rearrangement links TRBV30 to TRBJ1-5, with 7 bases that match TRBD1. From germline, CDR1 is GTSNPN and CDR2 SVGIG (reference sequence). V was clipped by 1 base and J by 4 bases; unmatched bases: 13. The CDR3 sequence is 17 residues long. CDR3 coding DNA: TGTGCCTGGAGTGAGGCATTAGGGACAGTAAATAATCAGCCCCAGCATTTT. Protein: CAWSEALGTVNNQPQHF.

The rearrangement joins TRBV15 to TRBJ1-5; D gene ambiguous. From germline, CDR1 is LNHNV and CDR2 YYDKDF (reference sequence). The CDR3 has 14 amino acids. Trimming pared 8 bases from V and 2 bases from J, leaving 13 bases between. The CDR3: CATSGDFGNQPQHF. The CDR3 region has the DNA TGTGCCACCTCGGGTGACTTCGGCAATCAGCCCCAGCATTTT.

V gene TRBV18 combines with J gene TRBJ2-7; 7 bases agree with TRBD2. After removal of 4 bases from V and 5 bases from J, the junction contained 17 bases not matched to a gene. Germline V lookup: CDR1 KGHSH, CDR2 LQKENI. The CDR3 covers 17 residues. The CDR3 nucleotides are TGTGCCAGCTCACGACTCGCCGGGACTACTTCATCCCACGAGCAGTACTTC. This encodes CASSRLAGTTSSHEQYF. The full variable domain, completed using reference TRBV18 and TRBJ2-7, is NAGVMQNPRHLVRRRGQEARLRCSPMKGHSHVYWYRQLPEEGLKFMVYLQKENIIDESGMPKERFSAEFPKEGPSILRIQQVVRGDSAAYFCASSRLAGTTSSHEQYFGPGTRLTVT.

This sequence joins TRBV20-1 and TRBJ2-1, with no clear D. This CDR3 is built from 16 residues. Germline V lookup: CDR1 DFQATT, CDR2 SNEGSKA (reference sequence). V was clipped by 3 bases and J by 0 bases, with 15 bases between them. As DNA, the CDR3 is TGCAGTGCTAGTCCCTCTACTATTATCTCCTACAATGAGCAGTTCTTC. Its translation is CSASPSTIISYNEQFF.

This clonotype was counted at least ten times. The chain carries TRBV20-1 and TRBJ2-7, with D possibly TRBD2 on 6 matching bases. Germline loops: CDR1 DFQATT, CDR2 SNEGSKA (reference sequence). The CDR3 loop spans 15 amino acids. V lost 1 base, J lost 0 bases, and 13 bases lay in between. CDR3 residues: CSARGPRTTSYEQYF. As DNA, the CDR3 is TGCAGTGCTAGAGGCCCTAGGACTACCTCCTACGAGCAGTACTTC.